What follows are 21 T cell receptor beta chains derived from one specimen sequenced in a study of cytotoxic CD8 clonotypes in ibrutinib-treated CLL (dated by TCRdb to about 2021). Library construction relied on the immunoSEQ multiplex PCR assay. The immuneACCESS repertoire file appears here via TCRdb, limited to in-frame rearrangements. These files lack a portion of the clones; in checked studies, under half of the deficit traces to unresolved V genes, and the cause of the others is not known. The sample table lists tens of thousands of clones, around 74% of them with a count of one. Less than 7.5% of the sample is held by the ten biggest clonotypes. Sequencing used PBMCs, obtained before ibrutinib treatment. The source is a human donor with chronic lymphocytic leukemia.

The chain recombines TRBV20-1 with TRBJ1-1, with a weak D call TRBD1 (5 bases). The CDR3 sequence is 10 residues long. V was pared by 6 bases and J by 10 bases, with 12 bases between. Germline loops: CDR1 DFQATT, CDR2 SNEGSKA (reference sequence). CDR3 nucleotides: TGCAGTGCAAGGGGTGGGGGAGCTTTCTTT. As protein: CSARGGGAFF.

The chain recombines TRBV4-3 with TRBJ1-4; 7 bases align to TRBD1. Trimming took 4 bases from V and 7 from J; bases not matched to a gene: 12. CDR3 length equals 16 residues. The germline CDR1 and CDR2 sequences are LGHNA and YSLEER. The CDR3 DNA reads as TGCGCCAGCAGCCCGCAGGGGGGGGAGTGGGCTGAAAAACTGTTTTTT. Translation gives CASSPQGGEWAEKLFF.

The chain carries TRBV30 and TRBJ1-5, with 10 bases that match TRBD1. The CDR3 length is 16 residues. V lost 7 bases and J lost 1; bases outside the gene matches: 10. From germline, CDR1 is GTSNPN and CDR2 SVGIG (reference sequence). The CDR3: CALRTGGVKSNQPQHF. The DNA for the CDR3 is TGTGCCTTGCGGACAGGGGGAGTAAAGAGCAATCAGCCCCAGCATTTT.

This clone was seen more than once but under ten times. The chain has TRBV30 and TRBJ1-5, with 12 bases matching TRBD1. Germline loops: CDR1 GTSNPN, CDR2 SVGIG (reference sequence). V gave up 0 bases and J gave up 5 bases; unmatched junction bases: 5. The CDR3 extends over 16 amino acids. CDR3 DNA: TGTGCCTGGAGTGTTGGGACAGGGGGCTTCGATCAGCCCCAGCATTTT. Translated, it gives CAWSVGTGGFDQPQHF.

The rearrangement links TRBV27 to TRBJ1-2, with D hard to call. Germline V gene sequence: CDR1 MNHEY, CDR2 SMNVEV (reference sequence). The germline V and J ends were trimmed by 1 base and 1 base, with 10 bases remaining between them. The CDR3 consists of 15 residues. Here the CDR3 DNA reads TGTGCCAGCAGTTTATATCCAGCCCATAACTATGGCTACACCTTC. It yields the protein CASSLYPAHNYGYTF.

This chain uses TRBV5-1 with TRBJ2-1; TRBD1 or TRBD2 may be the D gene (5 bases each). Germline assignment: CDR1 SGHRS and CDR2 YFSETQ. This CDR3 comprises 14 residues. V lost 6 bases, J lost 10 bases, and 20 bases lay in between. The CDR3 is CASTRRQGGGEQFF. The CDR3 DNA is TGCGCCAGCACCCGGCGGCAGGGCGGCGGGGAGCAGTTCTTC.

V usage is TRBV7-2 and J usage is TRBJ2-1; D is uncertain. The V gene lost 4 bases and the J gene lost 3 bases, with 22 bases spanning the gap. Germline V gene lookup returns CDR1 SGHTA and CDR2 FQGNSA. This CDR3 region has 18 residues. CDR3 sequence: CASSSENSPLPFYNEQFF. Written as DNA, the CDR3 is TGTGCCAGCAGCTCGGAGAATAGTCCCTTACCTTTCTACAATGAGCAGTTCTTC. Looking up the rest from reference TRBV7-2 and TRBJ2-1 gives the full variable domain: GAGVSQSPSNKVTEKGKDVELRCDPISGHTALYWYRQSLGQGLEFLIYFQGNSAPDKSGLPSDRFSAERTGGSVSTLTIQRTQQEDSAVYLCASSSENSPLPFYNEQFFGPGTRLTVL.

The V call is TRBV27, the J call TRBJ2-2; D might be TRBD1 (6 bases). Per the germline V gene, CDR1 is MNHEY and CDR2 is SMNVEV (reference sequence). The CDR3 is made up of 14 amino acids. V was shortened by 6 bases and J by 5 bases, with 13 bases between the two germline ends. CDR3 sequence: CASSLQGWTGELFF. The CDR3 DNA reads TGTGCCAGCAGCCTACAGGGTTGGACCGGGGAGCTGTTTTTT.

The rearrangement links TRBV28 to TRBJ1-1; 10 nucleotides align to TRBD1. The CDR3 has 14 residues. The germline V gene encodes CDR1 MDHEN and CDR2 SYDVKM. Trimming cost V 8 bases and J 5 bases; bases outside gene matches: 8. The CDR3 DNA reads as TGTGCCAGCGGACAGGGGGGGGGTCGAACTGAAGCTTTCTTT. Its translation is CASGQGGGRTEAFF.

This clone occurred a few times. The V and J genes are TRBV5-1 and TRBJ1-2; 7 bases align to TRBD1. The CDR3 runs 16 residues. V was clipped by 4 bases and J by 5 bases; unmatched bases: 14. Germline CDR1 is SGHRS and CDR2 is YFSETQ. CDR3 residues: CASSPRQGPLSYGYTF. Written as DNA, the CDR3 is TGCGCCAGCAGCCCCCGACAGGGCCCCCTCTCGTATGGCTACACCTTC. The full variable domain, completed using reference TRBV5-1 and TRBJ1-2, is KAGVTQTPRYLIKTRGQQVTLSCSPISGHRSVSWYQQTPGQGLQFLFEYFSETQRNKGNFPGRFSGRQFSNSRSEMNVSTLELGDSALYLCASSPRQGPLSYGYTFGSGTRLTVV.

This clone is a singleton in its sample. The chain is built from TRBV19 and TRBJ2-1; 8 bases fit TRBD1. Germline V gene sequence: CDR1 LNHDA, CDR2 SQIVND (reference sequence). V was pared by 5 bases and J by 5 bases, with 5 bases of the junction left unmatched. There are 14 residues in the CDR3. This CDR3 is CASSPDRGDNEQFF. The DNA for the CDR3 is TGTGCCAGTAGTCCCGACAGGGGCGACAATGAGCAGTTCTTC.

This clone was detected only a few times. The genes are TRBV6-5 and TRBJ1-1, with TRBD1 matching over 8 bases. From germline, CDR1 is MNHEY and CDR2 SVGAGI. The J segment lost 11 bases and the V segment lost 7 bases, leaving 15 bases of the junction unmatched. The CDR3 length is 14 residues. The CDR3 region is CASKTQGARGKAFF. Written as DNA, the CDR3 is TGTGCCAGCAAGACGCAGGGGGCGCGGGGTAAGGCTTTCTTT.

In this sample, this clone turned up a few times. The V call is TRBV30, the J call TRBJ2-7, with D unresolved. The V and J ends lost 3 bases and 11 bases respectively, with 8 bases between them. From germline, CDR1 is GTSNPN and CDR2 SVGIG (reference sequence). The CDR3 extends over 9 amino acids. The chain's CDR3 is CAWRSREYF. As DNA, the CDR3 is TGTGCCTGGAGGTCCCGCGAGTACTTC.

V usage is TRBV7-2 and J usage is TRBJ1-3; TRBD1 matches at 7 bases. The CDR3 is 17 residues long. Germline-derived CDR1 and CDR2 are SGHTA and FQGNSA. J lost 3 bases, V lost 1 base, and 9 bases had no gene match. This chain's CDR3 is CASSLERTGFYGNTIYF. CDR3 DNA: TGTGCCAGCAGCTTAGAAAGGACAGGTTTTTATGGAAACACCATATATTTT.

The chain couples TRBV28 to TRBJ2-1; tentative D call: TRBD1 (6 bases). V was trimmed by 3 bases and J by 6 bases, leaving 12 bases between them. The CDR3 has 14 residues. Germline V gene lookup returns CDR1 MDHEN and CDR2 SYDVKM. The CDR3 DNA sequence: TGTGCCAGCAGTTTCTACAGGGATGGCAATGAGCAGTTCTTC. Its protein is CASSFYRDGNEQFF.

V usage is TRBV11-2 and J usage is TRBJ2-1, with D possibly being TRBD1 (5 bases). Germline V gene sequence: CDR1 SGHAT, CDR2 FQNNGV. V lost 5 bases, J lost 3 bases, and 26 bases lay in between. This CDR3 has 19 residues. CDR3 sequence reads: CASSRQRKPKGLGYNEQFF. The CDR3, as DNA: TGTGCCAGCAGCCGGCAACGTAAGCCGAAGGGGCTCGGCTACAATGAGCAGTTCTTC.

This clone showed up just once. This rearrangement joins TRBV6-1 to TRBJ1-4; 8 bases match TRBD1. The CDR3 has 15 amino acids. CDR1 MNHNS and CDR2 SASEGT come from the germline V gene. Unmatched junction bases numbered 9, after V lost 5 bases and J lost 7 bases. The CDR3 bases are TGTGCCAGCAGTCCCCTTCAGGGGGCAGGTGAAAAACTGTTTTTT. Protein: CASSPLQGAGEKLFF.

The J gene is TRBJ2-5, the V gene TRBV30; D is perhaps TRBD1 or TRBD2 (5 bases each). The CDR3 consists of 15 residues. Between the trimmed V and J ends, which lost 5 bases and 5 bases, there was a span of 21 bases. From germline, CDR1 is GTSNPN and CDR2 SVGIG (reference sequence). The CDR3: CAWGPGLAIGETQYF. The DNA for the CDR3 is TGTGCCTGGGGTCCAGGGCTAGCCATCGGGGAGACCCAGTACTTC.

This clone was counted a few times. V and J are TRBV7-9 and TRBJ1-1; no reliable D call. The CDR3 is made up of 15 amino acids. CDR1 and CDR2 from the germline V gene are SEHNR and FQNEAQ (reference sequence). The V end was cut by 4 bases, the J end by 0 bases, with 12 bases between. The CDR3 DNA sequence: TGTGCCAGCAGCTCGCACCCCGAGCTGAACACTGAAGCTTTCTTT. Encoded protein: CASSSHPELNTEAFF.

V gene TRBV2 combines with J gene TRBJ2-2; TRBD1 matches at 10 bases. The CDR3 is made up of 18 amino acids. J gave up 4 bases and V 5 bases, and 13 bases lay outside the gene matches. The germline V gene encodes CDR1 SNHLY and CDR2 FYNNEI. The CDR3, as DNA: TGTGCCAGCAGTACTACACTACGACAGGGGGCGCGCACCGGGGAGCTGTTTTTT. Translated, it gives CASSTTLRQGARTGELFF.

The V gene is TRBV7-9, the J gene TRBJ2-1; 15 bases align to TRBD2. This CDR3 spans 15 amino acids. Germline loops: CDR1 SEHNR, CDR2 FQNEAQ (reference sequence). J lost 6 bases, V lost 5 bases, and 2 bases had no gene match. CDR3 amino acids: CASSEGLAGGNEQFF. CDR3 DNA sequence: TGTGCCAGCAGCGAGGGACTAGCGGGAGGCAATGAGCAGTTCTTC. The full variable domain, with the rest looked up from reference TRBV7-9 and TRBJ2-1, is DTGVSQNPRHKITKRGQNVTFRCDPISEHNRLYWYRQTLGQGPEFLTYFQNEAQLEKSRLLSDRFSAERPKGSFSTLEIQRTEQGDSAMYLCASSEGLAGGNEQFFGPGTRLTVL.